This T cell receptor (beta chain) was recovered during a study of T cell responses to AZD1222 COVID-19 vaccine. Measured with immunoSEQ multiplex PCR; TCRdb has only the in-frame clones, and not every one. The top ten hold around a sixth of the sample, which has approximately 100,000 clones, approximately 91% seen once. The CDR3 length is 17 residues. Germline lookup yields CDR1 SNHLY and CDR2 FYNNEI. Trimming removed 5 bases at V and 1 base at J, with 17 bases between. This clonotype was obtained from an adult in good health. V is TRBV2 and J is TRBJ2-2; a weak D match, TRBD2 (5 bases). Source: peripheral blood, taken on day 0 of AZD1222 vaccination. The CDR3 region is CASSTPLQRRNTGELFF. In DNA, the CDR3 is TGTGCCAGCAGTACCCCCCTTCAGCGGAGGAACACCGGGGAGCTGTTTTTT.